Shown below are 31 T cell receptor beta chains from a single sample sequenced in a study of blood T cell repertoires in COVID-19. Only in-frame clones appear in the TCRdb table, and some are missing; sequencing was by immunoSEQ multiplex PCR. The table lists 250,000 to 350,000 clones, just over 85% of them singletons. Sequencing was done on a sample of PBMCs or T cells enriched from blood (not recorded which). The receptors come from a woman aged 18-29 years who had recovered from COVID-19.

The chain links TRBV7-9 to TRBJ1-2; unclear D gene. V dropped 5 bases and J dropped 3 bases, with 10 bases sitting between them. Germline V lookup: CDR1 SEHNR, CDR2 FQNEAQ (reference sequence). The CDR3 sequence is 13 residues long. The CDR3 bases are TGTGCCAGCAGCCAACACGGAGACTATGGCTACACCTTC. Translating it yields CASSQHGDYGYTF.

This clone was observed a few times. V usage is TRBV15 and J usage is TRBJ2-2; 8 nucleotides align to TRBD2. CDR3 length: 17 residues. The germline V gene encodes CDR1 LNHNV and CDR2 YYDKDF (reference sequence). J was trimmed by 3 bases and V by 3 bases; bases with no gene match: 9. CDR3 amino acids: CATSSYRLAWDTGELFF. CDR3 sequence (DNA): TGTGCCACCAGCAGTTACCGACTAGCGTGGGACACCGGGGAGCTGTTTTTT.

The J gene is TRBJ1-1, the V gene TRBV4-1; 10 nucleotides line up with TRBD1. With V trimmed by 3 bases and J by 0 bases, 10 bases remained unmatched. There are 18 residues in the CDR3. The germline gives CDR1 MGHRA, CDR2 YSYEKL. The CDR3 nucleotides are TGCGCCAGCAGCCAGTCTTTCCGGGACAGGGGTTTGAACACTGAAGCTTTCTTT. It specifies CASSQSFRDRGLNTEAFF.

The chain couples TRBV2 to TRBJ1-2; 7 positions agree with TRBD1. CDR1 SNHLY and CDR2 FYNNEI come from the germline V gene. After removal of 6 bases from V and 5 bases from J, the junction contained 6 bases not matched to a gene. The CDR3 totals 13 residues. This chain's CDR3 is CASRRDSSYGYTF. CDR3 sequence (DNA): TGTGCCAGCAGGCGGGACAGTTCTTATGGCTACACCTTC.

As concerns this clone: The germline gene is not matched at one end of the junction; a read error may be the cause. CDR3 protein: CASNRRQGDRQYF. CDR3 nucleotide sequence: TGCGCCAGCAACCGCCGACAGGGAGATAGGCAGTATTTT. The chain combines TRBV10-1 with TRBJ2-3, with 7 bases that match TRBD1. Looked up from germline, CDR1 is WNHNN and CDR2 is SYGVQD (reference sequence). The CDR3 has 13 amino acids.

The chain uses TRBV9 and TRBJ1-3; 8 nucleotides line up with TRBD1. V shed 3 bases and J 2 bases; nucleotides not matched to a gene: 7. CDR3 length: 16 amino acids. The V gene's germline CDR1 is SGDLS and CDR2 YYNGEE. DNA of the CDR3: TGTGCCAGCAGCGCCTCAAGGGACAGGCCTGGAAACACCATATATTTT. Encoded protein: CASSASRDRPGNTIYF.

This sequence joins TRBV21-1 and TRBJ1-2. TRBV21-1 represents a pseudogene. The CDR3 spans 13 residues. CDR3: CAPPARVGYGYTF. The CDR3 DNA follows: TGTGCCCCCCCCGCGCGGGTGGGCTATGGCTACACCTTC.

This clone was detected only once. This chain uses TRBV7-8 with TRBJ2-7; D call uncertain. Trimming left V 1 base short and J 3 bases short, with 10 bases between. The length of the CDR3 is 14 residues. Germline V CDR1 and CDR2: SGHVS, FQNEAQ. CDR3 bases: TGTGCCAGCAGCTTAGTAAACCTAGACTACGAGCAGTACTTC. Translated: CASSLVNLDYEQYF.

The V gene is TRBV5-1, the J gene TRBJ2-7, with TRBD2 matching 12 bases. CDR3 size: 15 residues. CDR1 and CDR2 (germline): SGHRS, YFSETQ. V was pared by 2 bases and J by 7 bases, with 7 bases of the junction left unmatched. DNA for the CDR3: TGCGCCAGCAGCTTAAAGTCTAGCGGGGGGGCGGAGCAGTACTTC. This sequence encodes CASSLKSSGGAEQYF.

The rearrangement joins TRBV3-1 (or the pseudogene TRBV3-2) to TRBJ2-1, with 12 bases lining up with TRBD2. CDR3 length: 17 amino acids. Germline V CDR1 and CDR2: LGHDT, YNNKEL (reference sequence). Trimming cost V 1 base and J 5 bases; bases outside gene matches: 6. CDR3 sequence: CASSQGGTSGQNNEQFF. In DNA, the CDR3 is TGTGCCAGCAGCCAAGGGGGGACTAGCGGGCAGAACAATGAGCAGTTCTTC.

The CDR3 region is CASSVPTGSATEAFF. The CDR3 nucleotides read TGTGCCAGCAGCGTACCGACAGGGTCTGCCACTGAAGCTTTCTTT. The rearrangement joins TRBV9 to TRBJ1-1; 7 bases are a match to TRBD1. V lost 1 base, J lost 4 bases, and 7 bases stayed unmatched. The CDR3 loop spans 15 amino acids. Per the germline V gene, CDR1 is SGDLS and CDR2 is YYNGEE.

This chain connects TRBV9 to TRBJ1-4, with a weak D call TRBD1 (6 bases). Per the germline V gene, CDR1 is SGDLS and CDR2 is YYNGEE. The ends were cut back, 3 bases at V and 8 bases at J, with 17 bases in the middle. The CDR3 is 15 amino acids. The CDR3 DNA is TGTGCCAGCAGCGGAACAGGGTTCAAGGGAGAAAAACTGTTTTTT. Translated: CASSGTGFKGEKLFF.

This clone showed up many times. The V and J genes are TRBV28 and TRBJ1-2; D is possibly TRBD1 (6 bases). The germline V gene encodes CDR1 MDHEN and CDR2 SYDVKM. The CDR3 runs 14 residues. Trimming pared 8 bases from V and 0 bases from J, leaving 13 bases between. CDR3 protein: CASGYRETNYGYTF. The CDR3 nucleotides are TGTGCCAGCGGGTACAGGGAAACTAACTATGGCTACACCTTC.

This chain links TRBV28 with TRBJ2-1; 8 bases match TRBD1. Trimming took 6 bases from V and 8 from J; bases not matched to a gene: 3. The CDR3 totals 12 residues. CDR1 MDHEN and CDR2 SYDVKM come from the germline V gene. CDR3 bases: TGTGCCAGCAGCTCGACAGGGGATGAGCAGTTCTTC. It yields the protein CASSSTGDEQFF. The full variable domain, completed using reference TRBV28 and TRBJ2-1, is DVKVTQSSRYLVKRTGEKVFLECVQDMDHENMFWYRQDPGLGLRLIYFSYDVKMKEKGDIPEGYSVSREKKERFSLILESASTNQTSMYLCASSSTGDEQFFGPGTRLTVL.

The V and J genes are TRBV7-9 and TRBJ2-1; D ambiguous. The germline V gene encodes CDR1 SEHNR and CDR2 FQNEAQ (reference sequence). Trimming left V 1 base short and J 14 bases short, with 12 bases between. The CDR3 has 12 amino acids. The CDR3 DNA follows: TGTGCCAGCAGCTTAGAGAGAACCCTGGAGTTCTTC. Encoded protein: CASSLERTLEFF. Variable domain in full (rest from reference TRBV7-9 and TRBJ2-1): DTGVSQNPRHKITKRGQNVTFRCDPISEHNRLYWYRQTLGQGPEFLTYFQNEAQLEKSRLLSDRFSAERPKGSFSTLEIQRTEQGDSAMYLCASSLERTLEFFGPGTRLTVL.

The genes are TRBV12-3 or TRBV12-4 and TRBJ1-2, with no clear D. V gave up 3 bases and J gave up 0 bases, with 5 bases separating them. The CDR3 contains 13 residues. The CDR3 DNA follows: TGTGCCAGCAGTTTTGAGGCTAACTATGGCTACACCTTC. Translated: CASSFEANYGYTF.

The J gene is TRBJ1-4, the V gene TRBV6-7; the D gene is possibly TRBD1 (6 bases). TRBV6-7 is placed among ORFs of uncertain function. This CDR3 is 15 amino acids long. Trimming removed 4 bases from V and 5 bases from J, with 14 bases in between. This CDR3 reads CASSFPSGGNEKLFF. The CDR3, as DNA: TGTGCCAGCAGTTTCCCCAGTGGGGGCAATGAAAAACTGTTTTTT.

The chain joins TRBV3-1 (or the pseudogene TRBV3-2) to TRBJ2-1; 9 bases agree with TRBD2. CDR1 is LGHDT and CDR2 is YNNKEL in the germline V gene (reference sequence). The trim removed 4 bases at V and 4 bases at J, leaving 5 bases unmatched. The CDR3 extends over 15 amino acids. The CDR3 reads CASSPLSGRYNEQFF. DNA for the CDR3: TGTGCCAGCAGCCCTCTTAGCGGGAGATACAATGAGCAGTTCTTC.

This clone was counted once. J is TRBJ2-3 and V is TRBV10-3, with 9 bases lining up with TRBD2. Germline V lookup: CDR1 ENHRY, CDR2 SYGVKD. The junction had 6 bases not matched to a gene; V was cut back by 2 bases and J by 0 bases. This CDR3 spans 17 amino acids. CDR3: CAISERSGGLSTDTQYF. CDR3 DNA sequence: TGTGCCATCAGTGAGCGGAGCGGGGGGCTTAGCACAGATACGCAGTATTTT.

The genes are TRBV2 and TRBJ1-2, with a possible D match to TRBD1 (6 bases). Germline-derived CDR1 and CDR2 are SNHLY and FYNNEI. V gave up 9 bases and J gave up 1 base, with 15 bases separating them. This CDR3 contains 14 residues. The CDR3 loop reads CASEETGINYGYTF. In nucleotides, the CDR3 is TGTGCCAGTGAGGAGACAGGAATTAACTATGGCTACACCTTC. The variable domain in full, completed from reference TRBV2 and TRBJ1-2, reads EPEVTQTPSHQVTQMGQEVILRCVPISNHLYFYWYRQILGQKVEFLVSFYNNEISEKSEIFDDQFSVERPDGSNFTLKIRSTKLEDSAMYFCASEETGINYGYTFGSGTRLTVV.

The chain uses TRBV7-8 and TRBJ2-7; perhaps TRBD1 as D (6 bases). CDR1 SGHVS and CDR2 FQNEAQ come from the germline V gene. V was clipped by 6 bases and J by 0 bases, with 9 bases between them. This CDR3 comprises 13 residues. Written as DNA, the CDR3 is TGTGCCAGCAGTACAGGGAGCTCCTACGAGCAGTACTTC. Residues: CASSTGSSYEQYF.

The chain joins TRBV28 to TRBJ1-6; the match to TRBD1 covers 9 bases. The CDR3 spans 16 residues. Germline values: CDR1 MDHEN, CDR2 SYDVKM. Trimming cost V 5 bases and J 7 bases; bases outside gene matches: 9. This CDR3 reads CASSPPGQGLNSPLHF. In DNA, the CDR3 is TGTGCCAGCAGTCCACCGGGACAGGGACTCAATTCACCCCTCCACTTT.

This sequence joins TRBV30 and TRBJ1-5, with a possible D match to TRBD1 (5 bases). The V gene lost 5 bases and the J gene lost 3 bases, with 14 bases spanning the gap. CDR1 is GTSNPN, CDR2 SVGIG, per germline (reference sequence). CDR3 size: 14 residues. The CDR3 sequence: CAWGLGGDNQPQHF. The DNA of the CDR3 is TGTGCCTGGGGCCTCGGGGGGGACAATCAGCCCCAGCATTTT.

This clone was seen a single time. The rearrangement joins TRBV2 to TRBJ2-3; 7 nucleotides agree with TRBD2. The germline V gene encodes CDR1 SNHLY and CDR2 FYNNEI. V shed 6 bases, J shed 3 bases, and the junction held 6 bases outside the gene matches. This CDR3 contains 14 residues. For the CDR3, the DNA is TGTGCCAGCAGGACAGCGGGGAGTACAGATACGCAGTATTTT. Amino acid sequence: CASRTAGSTDTQYF.

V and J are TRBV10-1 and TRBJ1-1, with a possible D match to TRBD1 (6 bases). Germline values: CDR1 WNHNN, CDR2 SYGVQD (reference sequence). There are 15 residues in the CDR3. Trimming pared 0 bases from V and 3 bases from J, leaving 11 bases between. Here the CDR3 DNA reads TGCGCCAGCAGTGAGTCCACAGGGTGGGACACTGAAGCTTTCTTT. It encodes CASSESTGWDTEAFF.

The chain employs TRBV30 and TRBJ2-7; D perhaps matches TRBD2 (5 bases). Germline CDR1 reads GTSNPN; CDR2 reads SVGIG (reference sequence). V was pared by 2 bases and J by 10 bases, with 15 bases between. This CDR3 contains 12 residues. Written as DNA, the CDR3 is TGTGCCTGGAGTTTACTAGGAGGCGAACAGTACTTC. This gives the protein CAWSLLGGEQYF.

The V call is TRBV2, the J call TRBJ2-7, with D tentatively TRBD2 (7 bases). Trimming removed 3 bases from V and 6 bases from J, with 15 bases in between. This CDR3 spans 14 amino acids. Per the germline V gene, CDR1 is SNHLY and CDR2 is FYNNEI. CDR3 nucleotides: TGTGCCAGCAGTGAGGGGGGGGCCCTTCCCGAGCAGTACTTC. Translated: CASSEGGALPEQYF.

The CDR3 region has the DNA TGCGCCAGCAGCCGGATTAACAGGGGGCCGGGAATGAACACTGAAGCTTTCTTT. Translated, it gives CASSRINRGPGMNTEAFF. The chain has TRBV4-1 and TRBJ1-1, with 9 positions matching TRBD1. From germline, CDR1 is MGHRA and CDR2 YSYEKL. The V segment lost 4 bases and the J segment 0 bases; nucleotides outside the gene matches: 12. The CDR3 extends over 18 amino acids.

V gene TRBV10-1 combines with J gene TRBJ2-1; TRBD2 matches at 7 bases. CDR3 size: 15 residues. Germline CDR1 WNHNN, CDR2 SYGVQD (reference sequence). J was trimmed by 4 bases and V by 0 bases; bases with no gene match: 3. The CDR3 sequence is CASSESSGEYNEQFF. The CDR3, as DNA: TGCGCCAGCAGTGAGTCGAGCGGGGAGTACAATGAGCAGTTCTTC.

The CDR3 loop reads CASSQEGSSYNSPLHF. The DNA of the CDR3 is TGTGCCAGCAGCCAAGAGGGGAGCTCCTATAATTCACCCCTCCACTTT. The chain couples TRBV4-2 to TRBJ1-6; the D is unclear. The V gene lost 0 bases and the J gene lost 0 bases, with 6 bases spanning the gap. The germline CDR1 and CDR2 sequences are LGHNA and YNFKEQ. This CDR3 is built from 16 residues.

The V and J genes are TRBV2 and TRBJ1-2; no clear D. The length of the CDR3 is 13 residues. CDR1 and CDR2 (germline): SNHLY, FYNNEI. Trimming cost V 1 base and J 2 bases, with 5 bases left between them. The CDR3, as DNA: TGTGCCAGCAGTGAAGAACAGAACTATGGCTACACCTTC. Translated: CASSEEQNYGYTF. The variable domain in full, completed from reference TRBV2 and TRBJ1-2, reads EPEVTQTPSHQVTQMGQEVILRCVPISNHLYFYWYRQILGQKVEFLVSFYNNEISEKSEIFDDQFSVERPDGSNFTLKIRSTKLEDSAMYFCASSEEQNYGYTFGSGTRLTVV.